What follows is one T cell receptor beta chain and its context. Its antigen remains unidentified. The authors reverse transcribed all of the isolated RNA, so sequencing captured expressed TCRB transcripts. Profiling relied on immunoSEQ multiplex PCR, and the TCRdb table lists in-frame clones only, not all of them. The sample has over 200,000 clones, 11% seen once. This sample was included in a study of beta chain features in type 1 diabetes. On the study more broadly: In age, gender and cell yields, patients were similar to healthy donors. General study findings and limits: TCRB CDR3s from Type 1 diabetes patients were moderately but significantly shorter in all four CD4+ subsets. Lower insertion and higher deletion counts appeared at VDJ junctions in type 1 diabetes patients.

CD4+ cells of the naive, central memory, regulatory and stem cell-like memory types were sorted via CD45RO/CCR7/CD25/CD127/CD95/CD27. Post-sort purity exceeded 95% for all sorted populations. Germline CDR1 reads MNHEY; CDR2 reads SVGAGI. The CDR3 contains 14 residues. V dropped 6 bases and J dropped 1; count of bases not matched to a gene: 1. J is TRBJ2-2 and V is TRBV6-5; the match to TRBD1 covers 8 bases. The source is a man aged 25 to 40 with type 1 diabetes. Source material: naive CD4+ T cells from blood. The CDR3 bases are TGTGCCAGCAGGGGACAGGTGAACACCGGGGAGCTGTTTTTT. This gives the protein CASRGQVNTGELFF.